A single sample is the source of the 13 T cell receptor delta chains below, sequenced in a study of gamma delta lymphoproliferative disorders and STAT genes. TCRdb reanalysed the multiplex PCR reads with CATT. The sample consists of approximately 4,000 delta-chain clones, around 1% of them appearing once. PBMCs from patients and controls supplied the genomic DNA for sequencing. The sequenced sample consisted of blood. These receptor sequences come from a human donor in good health.

In its sample, this clone was seen a few times. This is likely an artifact of a read error, given a far larger clone one base away. The sample holds other DNA sequences that translate to the same CDR3. The chain joins TRDV2 to TRDJ1, with 8 bases identical to TRDD3. CDR1 GEAIGNYY and CDR2 EKD come from the germline V gene. The CDR3 runs 17 residues. Unmatched junction bases numbered 16, after V lost 7 bases and J lost 1 base. CDR3 nucleotide sequence: TGTGCCTGCGATGGATTACTGGGGGCCAAGGGCACCGATAAACTCATCTTT. It encodes CACDGLLGAKGTDKLIF.

This clone was counted between two and nine times. A far bigger clonotype differs at one base, so this is likely a read error. Within the sample, other DNA sequences also encode this same CDR3. The chain recombines TRDV2 with TRDJ3, with D perhaps TRDD3 (5 bases). Between the trimmed V and J ends, which lost 1 base and 8 bases, there was a span of 20 bases. CDR3 length equals 18 residues. Germline V gives CDR1 GEAIGNYY, CDR2 EKD. The CDR3 reads CACDTGDLERANTRQMFF. The CDR3, as DNA: TGTGCCTGTGACACAGGGGACCTTGAGAGGGCGAACACCCGACAGATGTTTTTC.

This clone was counted a few times. The translation of this DNA and the TCRdb protein of a much larger clone differ at residue 8, probably owing to a read error; the protein shown here is translated from the DNA. V gene TRDV2 combines with J gene TRDJ1; 10 positions agree with TRDD3. The CDR3 consists of 19 residues. Germline V gene sequence: CDR1 GEAIGNYY, CDR2 EKD. Trimming removed 0 bases from V and 4 bases from J; junction bases left unmatched: 16. Written as DNA, the CDR3 is TGTGCCTGTGACACCGCTCCACCGGGGGATACGCCGGATGACGATAAACTCATCTTT. This codes for CACDTAPPGDTPDDDKLIF.

Only a few counts were recorded for this clone. This probably arose from a read error, given a far larger clone one base away. In the same sample, other DNA sequences code for this CDR3. CDR3 region: CALGERGRLIF. The CDR3 region has the DNA TGTGCTCTTGGGGAACGTGGGCGGCTCATCTTT. The chain carries TRDV1 and TRDJ1; D gene ambiguous. The CDR3 runs 11 residues. V lost 1 base, J lost 11 bases, and 8 bases lay in between. Germline V gene sequence: CDR1 TSWWSYY, CDR2 QGS.

This clone has just a few counts. A far larger clone differs by one base, so this is likely a read error. Different DNA sequences within this sample yield the same CDR3. The V and J genes are TRAV29/DV5 and TRDJ1; 13 positions match TRDD3. CDR3 length: 22 amino acids. The V gene's germline CDR1 is NSMFDY and CDR2 ISSIKDK. CDR3 nucleotide sequence: TGTGCGGCAAGCGGATCTACTGGGTACTGGGGGATACGGGTGATTAAGACCGATAAACTCATCTTT. It encodes CAASGSTGYWGIRVIKTDKLIF.

Comments on this clone: A far larger clone is one base from this, pointing to a likely read error. This CDR3 is also generated by other DNA sequences in the sample. This chain connects TRDV1 to TRDJ1; TRDD3 matches 7 bases. The germline CDR1 and CDR2 sequences are TSWWSYY and QGS. The V segment lost 2 bases and the J segment 2 bases; nucleotides outside the gene matches: 11. The CDR3 loop spans 17 amino acids. CDR3 DNA: TGTGCTCTTGGGGAAATATCCTGGGGGGATTATACCGATAAACTCATCTTT. This codes for CALGEISWGDYTDKLIF.

This clone was seen a few times. TCRdb assigns this DNA the protein of a much larger clone, which departs from its translation at residue 4; this likely reflects a read error, and the protein shown comes from translating the DNA. The rearrangement joins TRDV1 to TRDJ1; 13 nucleotides align to TRDD3. The V gene's germline CDR1 is TSWWSYY and CDR2 QGS. This CDR3 has 22 amino acids. CDR3 bases: TGTGCTCTTGTGGAACCCCCCCCCTTCCCGTTTACTGGGGGATACGGCAGAGATAAACTCATCTTT. Translating gives CALVEPPPFPFTGGYGRDKLIF.

Concerning this clone: The protein that TCRdb holds for this DNA derives from a much larger clone and differs from the translated DNA at residue 9, which likely indicates a read error; the protein shown here is translated from the DNA. The V and J genes are TRDV2 and TRDJ1; 8 bases are shared with TRDD2. Trimming took 0 bases from V and 0 from J; bases not matched to a gene: 14. The CDR3 spans 19 residues. CDR1 and CDR2 from the germline V gene are GEAIGNYY and EKD. The CDR3 reads CACDTLPTRGSNDTDKLIF. The DNA for the CDR3 is TGTGCCTGTGACACCCTTCCTACTAGGGGATCGAATGACACCGATAAACTCATCTTT.

This clone has only a few counts. The protein in TCRdb stems from a much larger clone and differs at residue 6 from this DNA's translation, likely a read error; here the protein is translated from the DNA. The V call is TRDV2, the J call TRDJ4; 8 bases fit TRDD3. CDR1 GEAIGNYY and CDR2 EKD come from the germline V gene. The CDR3 consists of 14 residues. With 3 bases clipped from V and 2 bases from J, the junction kept 7 bases outside the gene matches. CDR3 coding DNA: TGTGCCTGTGACCCGTTGGGGGATGAGAGACCCCTGATCTTT. It is translated as CACDPLGDERPLIF.

There are a few counts of this clone. This is likely an artifact of a read error, given a far larger clone one base away. Other DNA sequences in the same sample also yield this CDR3. The chain uses TRDV2 and TRDJ3; 7 nucleotides match TRDD3. Germline assignment: CDR1 GEAIGNYY and CDR2 EKD. The CDR3 runs to 18 residues. This chain's CDR3 is CACDTEWGKTGDTRQMFF. CDR3 DNA: TGTGCCTGTGACACGGAGTGGGGGAAGACGGGGGACACCCGGCAGATGTTTTTC.

In its sample, this clone is large (0.1 to 1%). This same CDR3 is encoded by further DNA sequences in the sample. The rearrangement links TRDV2 to TRDJ1; the match to TRDD3 covers 7 bases. The CDR3 extends over 18 amino acids. Trimming cost V 0 bases and J 0 bases; bases outside gene matches: 12. The germline V gene encodes CDR1 GEAIGNYY and CDR2 EKD. The DNA for the CDR3 is TGTGCCTGTGACACCGTTGGGGGAGAATGGGGGTACACCGATAAACTCATCTTT. Amino acids: CACDTVGGEWGYTDKLIF.

A remark on this clone: The protein recorded in TCRdb matches a much larger clone and deviates from this DNA's translation at residue 5, suggesting a read error; the protein here is obtained by translating the DNA. The chain employs TRDV2 and TRDJ1, with D tentatively TRDD3 (6 bases). Trimming removed 3 bases from V and 1 base from J, with 26 bases in between. The CDR3 is 19 residues long. Germline lookup yields CDR1 GEAIGNYY and CDR2 EKD. The CDR3: CACDPVVVGGPEGTDKLIF. The CDR3 DNA reads as TGTGCCTGTGACCCCGTGGTGGTGGGGGGCCCAGAAGGCACCGATAAACTCATCTTT.

This clone turned up a few times. The likely explanation is a read error, given a far larger clone one base away. Other nucleotide sequences from this sample produce the same CDR3. The CDR3, as DNA: TGTGCTCTTGGGGAATGGACCGATCATTATTGGGGGATACGCTTCGCCGATAAACTCATCTTT. Amino acid sequence: CALGEWTDHYWGIRFADKLIF. The chain employs TRDV1 and TRDJ1; 11 nucleotides agree with TRDD3. Trimming took 2 bases from V and 3 from J; bases not matched to a gene: 20. This CDR3 is 21 amino acids long. Germline V gene data show CDR1 as TSWWSYY and CDR2 as QGS.